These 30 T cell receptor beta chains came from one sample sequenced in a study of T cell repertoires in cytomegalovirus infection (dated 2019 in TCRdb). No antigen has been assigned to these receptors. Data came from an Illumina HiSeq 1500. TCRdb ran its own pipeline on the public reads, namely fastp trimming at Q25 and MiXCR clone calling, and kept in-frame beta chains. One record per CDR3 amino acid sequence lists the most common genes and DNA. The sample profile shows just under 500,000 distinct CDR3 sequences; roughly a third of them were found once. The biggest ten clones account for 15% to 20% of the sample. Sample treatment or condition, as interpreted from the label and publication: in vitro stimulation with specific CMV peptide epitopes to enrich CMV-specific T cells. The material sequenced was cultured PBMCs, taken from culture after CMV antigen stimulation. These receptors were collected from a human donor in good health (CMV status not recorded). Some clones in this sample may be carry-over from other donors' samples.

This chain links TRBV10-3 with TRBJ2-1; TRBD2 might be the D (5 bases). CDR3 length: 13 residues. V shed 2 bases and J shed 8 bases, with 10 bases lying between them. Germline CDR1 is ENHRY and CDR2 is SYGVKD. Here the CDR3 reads CAISEGSVDEQFF. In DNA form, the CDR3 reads TGTGCCATCAGTGAGGGTAGCGTGGATGAGCAGTTCTTC.

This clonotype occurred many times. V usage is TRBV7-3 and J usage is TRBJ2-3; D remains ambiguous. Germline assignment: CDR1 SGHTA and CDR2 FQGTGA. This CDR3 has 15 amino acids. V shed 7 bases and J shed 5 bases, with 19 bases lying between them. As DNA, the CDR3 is TGTGCCAGCAAACCGGGCCCCCAATTGGGAGATACGCAGTATTTT. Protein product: CASKPGPQLGDTQYF.

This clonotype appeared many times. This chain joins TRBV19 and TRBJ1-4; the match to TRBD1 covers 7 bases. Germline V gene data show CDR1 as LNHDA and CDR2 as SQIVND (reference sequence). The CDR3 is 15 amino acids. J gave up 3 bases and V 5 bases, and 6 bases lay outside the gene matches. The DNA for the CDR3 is TGTGCCAGTAGTTCAGACAGGGCGGCTAATGAAAAACTGTTTTTT. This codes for CASSSDRAANEKLFF.

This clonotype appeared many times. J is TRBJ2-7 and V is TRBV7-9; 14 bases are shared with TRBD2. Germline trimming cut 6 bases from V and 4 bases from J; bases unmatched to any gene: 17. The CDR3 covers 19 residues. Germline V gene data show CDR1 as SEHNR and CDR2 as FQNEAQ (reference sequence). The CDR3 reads CASRLTGTSGSGTGYEQYF. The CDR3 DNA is TGTGCCAGCAGGCTCACCGGGACTAGCGGGAGTGGAACAGGTTACGAGCAGTACTTC.

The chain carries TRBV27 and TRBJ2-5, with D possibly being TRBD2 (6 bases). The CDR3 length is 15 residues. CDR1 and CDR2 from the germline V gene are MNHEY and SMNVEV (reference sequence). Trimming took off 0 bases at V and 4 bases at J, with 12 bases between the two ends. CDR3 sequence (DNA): TGTGCCAGCAGTTTATCGTCGGGGGTACGAGAGACCCAGTACTTC. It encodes CASSLSSGVRETQYF.

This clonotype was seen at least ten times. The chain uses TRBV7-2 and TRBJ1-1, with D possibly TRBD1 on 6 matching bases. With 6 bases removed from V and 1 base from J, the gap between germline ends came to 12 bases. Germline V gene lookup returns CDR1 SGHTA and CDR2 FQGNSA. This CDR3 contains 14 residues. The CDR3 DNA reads TGTGCCAGCAGGACAGGACAGACGAACACTGAAGCTTTCTTT. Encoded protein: CASRTGQTNTEAFF.

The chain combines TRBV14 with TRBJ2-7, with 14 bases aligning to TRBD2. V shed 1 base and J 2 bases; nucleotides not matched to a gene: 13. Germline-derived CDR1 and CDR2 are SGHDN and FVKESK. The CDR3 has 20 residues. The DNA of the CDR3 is TGTGCCAGCAGCCAAGTCCGGGGACTAGCGGGAGTAACCCCTCCCTACGAGCAGTACTTC. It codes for CASSQVRGLAGVTPPYEQYF.

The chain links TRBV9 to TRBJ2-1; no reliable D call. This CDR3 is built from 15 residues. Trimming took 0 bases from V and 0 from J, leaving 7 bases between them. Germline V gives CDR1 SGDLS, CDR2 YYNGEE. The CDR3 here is CASSVDTTSYNEQFF. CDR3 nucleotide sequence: TGTGCCAGCAGCGTAGATACTACCTCCTACAATGAGCAGTTCTTC.

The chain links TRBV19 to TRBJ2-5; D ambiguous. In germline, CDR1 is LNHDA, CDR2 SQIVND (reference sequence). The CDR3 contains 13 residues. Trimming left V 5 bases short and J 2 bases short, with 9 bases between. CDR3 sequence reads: CASSVAVQETQYF. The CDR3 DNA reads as TGTGCCAGTAGTGTAGCAGTTCAAGAGACCCAGTACTTC.

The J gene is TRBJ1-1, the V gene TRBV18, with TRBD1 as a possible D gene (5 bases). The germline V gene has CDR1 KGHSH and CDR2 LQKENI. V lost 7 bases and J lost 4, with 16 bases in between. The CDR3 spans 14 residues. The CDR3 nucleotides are TGTGCCAGCTGGGAAGGGGCCCACGGCACTGAAGCTTTCTTT. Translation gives CASWEGAHGTEAFF. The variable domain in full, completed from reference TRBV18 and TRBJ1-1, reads NAGVMQNPRHLVRRRGQEARLRCSPMKGHSHVYWYRQLPEEGLKFMVYLQKENIIDESGMPKERFSAEFPKEGPSILRIQQVVRGDSAAYFCASWEGAHGTEAFFGQGTRLTVV.

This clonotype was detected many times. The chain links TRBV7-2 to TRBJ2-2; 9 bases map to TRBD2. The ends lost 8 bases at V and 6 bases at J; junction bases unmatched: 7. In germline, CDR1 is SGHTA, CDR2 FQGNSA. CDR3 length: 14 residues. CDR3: CASAGREGPGELFF. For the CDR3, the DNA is TGTGCCAGCGCGGGGCGGGAGGGCCCCGGGGAGCTGTTTTTT. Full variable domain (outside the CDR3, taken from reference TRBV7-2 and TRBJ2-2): GAGVSQSPSNKVTEKGKDVELRCDPISGHTALYWYRQSLGQGLEFLIYFQGNSAPDKSGLPSDRFSAERTGGSVSTLTIQRTQQEDSAVYLCASAGREGPGELFFGEGSRLTVL.

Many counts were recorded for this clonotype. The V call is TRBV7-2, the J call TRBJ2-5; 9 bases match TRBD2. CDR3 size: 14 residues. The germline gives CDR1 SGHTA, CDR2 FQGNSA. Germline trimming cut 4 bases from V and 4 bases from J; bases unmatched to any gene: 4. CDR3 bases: TGTGCCAGCAGCTCTGGACTAGCGAGAGAGACCCAGTACTTC. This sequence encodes CASSSGLARETQYF.

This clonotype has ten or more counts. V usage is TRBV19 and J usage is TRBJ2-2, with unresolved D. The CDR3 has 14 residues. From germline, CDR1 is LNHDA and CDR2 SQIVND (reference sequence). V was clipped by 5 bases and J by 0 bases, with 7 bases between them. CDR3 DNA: TGTGCCAGTAGTTGGCGTACGAACACCGGGGAGCTGTTTTTT. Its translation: CASSWRTNTGELFF.

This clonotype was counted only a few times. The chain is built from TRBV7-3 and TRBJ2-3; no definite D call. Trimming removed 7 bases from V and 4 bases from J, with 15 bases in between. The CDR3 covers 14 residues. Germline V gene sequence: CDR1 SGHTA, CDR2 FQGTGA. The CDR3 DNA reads TGTGCCAGCACCGACCTCGCGGACGCAGATACGCAGTATTTT. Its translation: CASTDLADADTQYF.

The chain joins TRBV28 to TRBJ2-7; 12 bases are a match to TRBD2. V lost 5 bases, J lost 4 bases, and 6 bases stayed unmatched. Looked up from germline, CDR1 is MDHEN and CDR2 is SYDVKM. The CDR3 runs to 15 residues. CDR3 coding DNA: TGTGCCAGCAGTCAACTAGCGGGAGGTCTATACGAGCAGTACTTC. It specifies CASSQLAGGLYEQYF.

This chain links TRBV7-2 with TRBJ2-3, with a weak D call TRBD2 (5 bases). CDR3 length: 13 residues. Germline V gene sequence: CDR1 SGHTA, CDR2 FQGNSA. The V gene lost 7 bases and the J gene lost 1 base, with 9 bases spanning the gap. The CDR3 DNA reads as TGTGCCAGCAAGGCGGGCCGCACAGATACGCAGTATTTT. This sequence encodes CASKAGRTDTQYF.

The CDR3 nucleotides are TGCAGTGCTAAAAGGGGGCCCTACAATGAGCAGTTCTTC. Its protein is CSAKRGPYNEQFF. J is TRBJ2-1 and V is TRBV20-1; the match to TRBD1 covers 7 bases. Germline lookup yields CDR1 DFQATT and CDR2 SNEGSKA (reference sequence). This CDR3 is 13 amino acids long. The V gene end was trimmed by 4 bases and the J gene end by 2 bases; junction bases not matched to a gene: 2.

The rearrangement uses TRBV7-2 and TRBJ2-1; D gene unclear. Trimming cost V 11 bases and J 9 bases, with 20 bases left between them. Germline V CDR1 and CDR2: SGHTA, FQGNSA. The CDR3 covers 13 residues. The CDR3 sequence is CAGGHSIAGEQFF. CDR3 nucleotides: TGTGCCGGTGGGCATTCGATTGCTGGTGAGCAGTTCTTC.

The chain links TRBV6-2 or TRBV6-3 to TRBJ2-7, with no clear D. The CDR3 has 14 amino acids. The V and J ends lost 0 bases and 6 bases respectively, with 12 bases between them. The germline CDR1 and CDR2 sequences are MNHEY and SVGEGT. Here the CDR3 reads CASSYSSSAVEQYV. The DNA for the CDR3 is TGTGCCAGCAGTTACTCAAGCAGTGCGGTCGAGCAGTACGTC.

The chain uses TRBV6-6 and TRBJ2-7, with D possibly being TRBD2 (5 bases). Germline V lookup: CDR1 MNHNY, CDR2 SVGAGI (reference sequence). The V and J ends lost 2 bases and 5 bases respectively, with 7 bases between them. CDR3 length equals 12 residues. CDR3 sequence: CASSYVGDEQYV. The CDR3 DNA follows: TGTGCCAGCAGTTACGTCGGGGACGAGCAGTACGTC.

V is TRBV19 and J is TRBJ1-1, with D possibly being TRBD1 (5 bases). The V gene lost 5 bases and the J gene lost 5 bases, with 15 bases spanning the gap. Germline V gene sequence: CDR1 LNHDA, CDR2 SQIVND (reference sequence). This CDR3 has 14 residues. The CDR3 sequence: CASSFNVGGTEAFF. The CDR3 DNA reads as TGTGCCAGTAGTTTTAACGTGGGGGGGACTGAAGCTTTCTTT.

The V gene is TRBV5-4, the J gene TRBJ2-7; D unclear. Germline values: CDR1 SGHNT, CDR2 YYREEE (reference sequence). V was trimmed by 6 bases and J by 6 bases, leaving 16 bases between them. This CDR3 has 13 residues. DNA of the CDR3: TGTGCCAGCAAGGTTCGAGGAACGAGCGAGCAGTACGTC. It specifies CASKVRGTSEQYV.

The chain's CDR3 is CASSLTGSSGSGSADTQYF. CDR3 nucleotide sequence: TGCGCCAGCAGCTTGACGGGTTCTAGCGGGAGCGGAAGTGCAGATACGCAGTATTTT. The chain links TRBV5-1 to TRBJ2-3; 10 bases match TRBD2. V gave up 1 base and J gave up 4 bases; unmatched junction bases: 15. The germline V gene encodes CDR1 SGHRS and CDR2 YFSETQ. The CDR3 is 19 amino acids.

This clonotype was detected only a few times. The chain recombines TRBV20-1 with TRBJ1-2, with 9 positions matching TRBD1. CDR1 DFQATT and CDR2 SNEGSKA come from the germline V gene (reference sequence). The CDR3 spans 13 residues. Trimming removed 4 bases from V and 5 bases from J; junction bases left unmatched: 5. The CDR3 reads CSATGTGIYGYTF. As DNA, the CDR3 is TGCAGTGCTACCGGGACAGGGATTTATGGCTACACCTTC.

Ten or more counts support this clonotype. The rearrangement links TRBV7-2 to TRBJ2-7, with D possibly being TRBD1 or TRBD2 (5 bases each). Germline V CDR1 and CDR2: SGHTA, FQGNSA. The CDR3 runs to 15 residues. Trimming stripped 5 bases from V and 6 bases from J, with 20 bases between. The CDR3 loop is CASSPPGRKGGEQYF. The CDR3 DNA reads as TGTGCCAGCAGCCCCCCGGGACGGAAGGGTGGCGAGCAGTACTTC.

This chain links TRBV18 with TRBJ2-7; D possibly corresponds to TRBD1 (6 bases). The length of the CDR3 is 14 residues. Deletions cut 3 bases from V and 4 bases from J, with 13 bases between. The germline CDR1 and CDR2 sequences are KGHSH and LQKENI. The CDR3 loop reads CASSPPGTYYEQYF. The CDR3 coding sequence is TGTGCCAGCTCACCTCCCGGGACATATTACGAGCAGTACTTC.

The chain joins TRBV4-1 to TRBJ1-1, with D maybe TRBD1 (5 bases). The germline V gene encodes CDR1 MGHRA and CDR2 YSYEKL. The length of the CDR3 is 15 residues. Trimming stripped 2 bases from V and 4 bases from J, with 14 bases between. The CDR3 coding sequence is TGCGCCAGCAGCCAACTAGGGGACTGGAGCACTGAAGCTTTCTTT. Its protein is CASSQLGDWSTEAFF.

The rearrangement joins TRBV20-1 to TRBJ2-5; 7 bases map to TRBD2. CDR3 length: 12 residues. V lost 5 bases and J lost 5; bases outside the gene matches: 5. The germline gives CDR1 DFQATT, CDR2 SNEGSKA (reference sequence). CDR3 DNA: TGCAGTGCTTCCCTCGGGGGGGAGACCCAGTACTTC. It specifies CSASLGGETQYF.

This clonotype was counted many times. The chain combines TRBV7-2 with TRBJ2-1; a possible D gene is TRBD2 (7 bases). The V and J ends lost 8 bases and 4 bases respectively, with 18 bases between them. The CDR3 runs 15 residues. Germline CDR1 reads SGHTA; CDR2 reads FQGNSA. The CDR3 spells CASVGGGGPYNEQFF. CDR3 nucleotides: TGTGCCAGCGTCGGGGGCGGGGGTCCTTACAATGAGCAGTTCTTC.

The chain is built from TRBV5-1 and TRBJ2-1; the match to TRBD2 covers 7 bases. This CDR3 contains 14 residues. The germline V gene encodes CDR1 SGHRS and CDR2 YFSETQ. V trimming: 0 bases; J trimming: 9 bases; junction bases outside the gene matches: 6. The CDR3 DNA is TGCGCCAGCAGCTTGGGATGGCGGGAGATTGAGCAGTTCTTC. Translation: CASSLGWREIEQFF.